This T cell receptor (beta chain) was identified during a study of identifying expanded T cells in peripheral blood. Using immunoSEQ multiplex PCR, the repertoire was profiled, and TCRdb retains in-frame clones only, with some absent. This sample has nearly 60,000 clones, with around nine tenths found just once. During the collection period, no donor immune events like infections were recorded. Regarding this clone: The antigen is unknown.

CDR1 and CDR2 from the germline V gene are SGHVS and FNYEAQ. The CDR3 totals 16 residues. V shed 1 base and J 7 bases; nucleotides not matched to a gene: 9. Study-wide results and caveats: Clone count variance between approximately 2-week samples rose with total template count.

Sequencing was done on a sample of blood. This receptor was obtained from a person aged 18 to 69 in good health. The genes are TRBV7-6 and TRBJ2-3, with 9 bases lining up with TRBD2. The CDR3 DNA sequence: TGTGCCAGCAGCTTAGGCGGGAGGGCCGATTTGAATACGCAGTATTTT. Residues: CASSLGGRADLNTQYF.